This T cell receptor (beta chain) was recorded in a study of metastatic and nonmetastatic thyroid tumors. Study as a whole: Repertoires from malignant and benign thyroid patients were compared across blood and tumor or nodule tissue.

Authors' analysis steps: CDR3 differences across clinicopathological groups were used to build a distant-metastasis classifier for papillary thyroid cancer. MiXCR reprocessed the PCR reads for TCRdb. These V and J calls rely on TCRdb rather than the paper's analysis. The sample includes around 21,000 clones, about a sixth of them seen just once. Findings and limits, study-wide: Benign nodules were reported to have significantly lower TCR beta diversity than malignant thyroid tumors, in blood and tumor.

Concerning this clone: Its target is not known.

There are 16 residues in the CDR3. V lost 3 bases and J 4 bases, leaving 21 bases between the germline ends. CDR1 is GTSNPN and CDR2 is SVGIG in the germline V gene (reference sequence). The entire patient cohort was treatment-naive prior to thyroid surgery. The TCR comes from a male donor with papillary thyroid cancer or a benign thyroid nodule (not recorded which). Some clones in this sample may be carry-over from other donors' samples. This rearrangement joins TRBV30 to TRBJ1-2; possible D gene TRBD1, 5 bases. The sequenced sample was blood. Here the CDR3 reads CAWRAGTSKLSYGYTF. DNA of the CDR3: TGTGCCTGGAGGGCGGGGACTTCTAAACTGTCCTATGGCTACACCTTC.